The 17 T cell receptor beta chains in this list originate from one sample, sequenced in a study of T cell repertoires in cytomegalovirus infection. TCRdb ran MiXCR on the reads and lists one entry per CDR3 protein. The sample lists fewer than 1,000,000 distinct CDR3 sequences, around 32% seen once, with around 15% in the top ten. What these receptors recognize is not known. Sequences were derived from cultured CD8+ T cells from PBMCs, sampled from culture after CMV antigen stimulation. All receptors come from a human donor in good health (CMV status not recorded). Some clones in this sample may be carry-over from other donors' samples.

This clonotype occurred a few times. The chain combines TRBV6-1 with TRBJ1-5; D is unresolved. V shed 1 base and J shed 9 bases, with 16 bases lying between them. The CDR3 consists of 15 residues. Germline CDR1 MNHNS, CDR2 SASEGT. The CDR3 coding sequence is TGTGCCAGCAGTGAAGTAAGGGCCACTCTTTGGCCCCAGCATTTT. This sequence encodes CASSEVRATLWPQHF.

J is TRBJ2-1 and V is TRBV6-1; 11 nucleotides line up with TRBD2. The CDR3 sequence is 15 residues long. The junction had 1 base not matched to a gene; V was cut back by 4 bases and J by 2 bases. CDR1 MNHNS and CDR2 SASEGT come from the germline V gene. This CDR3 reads CASSVAGGTYNEQFF. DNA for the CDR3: TGTGCCAGCAGTGTAGCGGGGGGGACCTACAATGAGCAGTTCTTC.

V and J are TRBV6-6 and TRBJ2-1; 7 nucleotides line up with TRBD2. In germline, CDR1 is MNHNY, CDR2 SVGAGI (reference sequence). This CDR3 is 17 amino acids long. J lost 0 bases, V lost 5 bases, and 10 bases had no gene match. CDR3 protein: CASSLSDGGSSYNEQFF. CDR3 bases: TGTGCCAGCAGTCTTTCTGACGGGGGGAGCTCCTACAATGAGCAGTTCTTC.

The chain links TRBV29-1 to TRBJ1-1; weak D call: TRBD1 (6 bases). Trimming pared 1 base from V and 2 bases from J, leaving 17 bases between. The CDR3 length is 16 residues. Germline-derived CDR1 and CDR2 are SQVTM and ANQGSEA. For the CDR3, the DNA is TGCAGCGTTGAAGCCTTTGGACAGCTTACTAACACTGAAGCTTTCTTT. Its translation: CSVEAFGQLTNTEAFF.

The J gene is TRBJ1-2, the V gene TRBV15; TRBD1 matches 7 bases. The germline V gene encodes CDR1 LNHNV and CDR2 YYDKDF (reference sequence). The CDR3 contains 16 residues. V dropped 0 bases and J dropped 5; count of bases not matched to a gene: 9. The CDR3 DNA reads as TGTGCCACCAGCAGAGATATCGCGGACAGGACTTATGGCTACACCTTC. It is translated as CATSRDIADRTYGYTF.

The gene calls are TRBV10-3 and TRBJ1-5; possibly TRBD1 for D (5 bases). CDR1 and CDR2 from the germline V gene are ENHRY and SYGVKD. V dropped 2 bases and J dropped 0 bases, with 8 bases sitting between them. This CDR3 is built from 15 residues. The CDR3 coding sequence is TGTGCCATCAGTGAGCGGGACGGTAGCAATCAGCCCCAGCATTTT. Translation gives CAISERDGSNQPQHF.

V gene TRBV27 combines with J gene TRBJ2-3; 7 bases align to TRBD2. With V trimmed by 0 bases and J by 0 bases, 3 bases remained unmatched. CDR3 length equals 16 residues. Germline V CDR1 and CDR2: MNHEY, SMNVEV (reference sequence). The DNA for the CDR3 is TGTGCCAGCAGTTTATCAAGCGGGGATAGCACAGATACGCAGTATTTT. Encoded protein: CASSLSSGDSTDTQYF.

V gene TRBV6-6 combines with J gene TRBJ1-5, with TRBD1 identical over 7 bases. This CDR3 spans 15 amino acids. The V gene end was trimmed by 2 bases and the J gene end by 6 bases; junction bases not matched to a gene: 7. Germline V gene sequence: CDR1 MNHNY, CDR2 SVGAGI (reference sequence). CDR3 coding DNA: TGTGCCAGCAGTTACGAGAGGGGGCGGATTCAGCCCCAGCATTTT. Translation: CASSYERGRIQPQHF.

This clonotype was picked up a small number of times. The CDR3 DNA reads as TGTGCCAGCAGTTTCGCCGACAGCGCAATCGGACTAGTTGTCGGGAGCTCCTACAATGAGCAGTTCTTC. It codes for CASSFADSAIGLVVGSSYNEQFF. V usage is TRBV28 and J usage is TRBJ2-1; 7 nucleotides line up with TRBD2. V lost 3 bases and J lost 0; bases outside the gene matches: 26. Germline CDR1 is MDHEN and CDR2 is SYDVKM. The CDR3 covers 23 residues.

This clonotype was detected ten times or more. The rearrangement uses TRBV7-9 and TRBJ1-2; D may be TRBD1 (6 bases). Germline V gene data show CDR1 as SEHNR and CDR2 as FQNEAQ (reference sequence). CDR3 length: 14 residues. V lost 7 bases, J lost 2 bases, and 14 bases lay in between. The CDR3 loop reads CASIIPQGNYGYTF. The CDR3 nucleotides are TGTGCCAGCATCATACCACAGGGCAACTATGGCTACACCTTC. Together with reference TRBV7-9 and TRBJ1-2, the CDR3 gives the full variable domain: DTGVSQNPRHKITKRGQNVTFRCDPISEHNRLYWYRQTLGQGPEFLTYFQNEAQLEKSRLLSDRFSAERPKGSFSTLEIQRTEQGDSAMYLCASIIPQGNYGYTFGSGTRLTVV.

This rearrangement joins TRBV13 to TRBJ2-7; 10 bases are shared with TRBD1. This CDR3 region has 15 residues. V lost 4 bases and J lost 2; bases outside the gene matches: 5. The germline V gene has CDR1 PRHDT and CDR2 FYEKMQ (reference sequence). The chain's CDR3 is CASSWGQGPPYEQYF. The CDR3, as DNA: TGTGCCAGCAGCTGGGGACAGGGGCCCCCCTACGAGCAGTACTTC.

The CDR3 nucleotides read TGTGCCAGCATTTCACTAGCGGGGGTCCCGAACACCGGGGAGCTGTTTTTT. It specifies CASISLAGVPNTGELFF. The J gene is TRBJ2-2, the V gene TRBV6-2 or TRBV6-3, with 11 bases aligning to TRBD2. The CDR3 sequence is 17 residues long. V dropped 7 bases and J dropped 0; count of bases not matched to a gene: 7. Germline assignment: CDR1 MNHEY and CDR2 SVGEGT.

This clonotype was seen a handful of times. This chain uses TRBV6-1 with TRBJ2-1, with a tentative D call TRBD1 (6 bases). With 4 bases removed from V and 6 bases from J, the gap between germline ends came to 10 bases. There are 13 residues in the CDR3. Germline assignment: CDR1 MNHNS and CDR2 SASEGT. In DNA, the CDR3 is TGTGCCAGCAGTGGATACAGGGTCAATGAGCAGTTCTTC. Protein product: CASSGYRVNEQFF.

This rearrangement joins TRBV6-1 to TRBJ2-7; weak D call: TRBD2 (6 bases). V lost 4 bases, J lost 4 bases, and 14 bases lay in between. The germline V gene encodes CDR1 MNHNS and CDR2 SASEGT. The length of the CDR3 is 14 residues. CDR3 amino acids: CASSGGMGGYEQYF. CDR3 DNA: TGTGCCAGCAGTGGGGGCATGGGGGGTTACGAGCAGTACTTC.

The CDR3 sequence: CASRNPGEQDGYTF. The CDR3 coding sequence is TGTGCCAGCAGAAATCCAGGGGAACAAGATGGCTACACCTTC. The V call is TRBV4-2, the J call TRBJ1-2; perhaps TRBD1 as D (6 bases). Between the trimmed V and J ends, which lost 6 bases and 6 bases, there was a span of 17 bases. This CDR3 spans 14 amino acids. CDR1 LGHNA and CDR2 YNFKEQ come from the germline V gene.

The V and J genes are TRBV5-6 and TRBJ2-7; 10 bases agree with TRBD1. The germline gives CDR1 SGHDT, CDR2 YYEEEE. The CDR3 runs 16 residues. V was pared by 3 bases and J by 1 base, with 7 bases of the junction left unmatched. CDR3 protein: CASSSPDRGFSYEQYF. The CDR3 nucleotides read TGTGCCAGCAGCTCGCCGGACAGGGGGTTTTCCTACGAGCAGTACTTC.

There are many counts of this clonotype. The CDR3 bases are TGTGCCAGCAGCTTATGGGCAGGGGGGTACAATGAGCAGTTCTTC. This translates into CASSLWAGGYNEQFF. The chain uses TRBV7-2 and TRBJ2-1; D possibly corresponds to TRBD1 (7 bases). Germline assignment: CDR1 SGHTA and CDR2 FQGNSA. Between the trimmed V and J ends, which lost 2 bases and 4 bases, there was a span of 12 bases. The CDR3 covers 15 residues. Complete variable domain (other parts from reference TRBV7-2 and TRBJ2-1): GAGVSQSPSNKVTEKGKDVELRCDPISGHTALYWYRQSLGQGLEFLIYFQGNSAPDKSGLPSDRFSAERTGGSVSTLTIQRTQQEDSAVYLCASSLWAGGYNEQFFGPGTRLTVL.